Below are 6 T cell receptor beta chains sequenced from a single sample in a study of blood T cell repertoires in COVID-19. Only in-frame clones appear in the TCRdb table, and some are missing; sequencing was by immunoSEQ multiplex PCR. The sample records 87,000 or so clones, about 80% being singletons. Sample: peripheral blood. The source is a woman in her sixties or seventies with acute or convalescent COVID-19.

The chain uses TRBV3-1 (or the pseudogene TRBV3-2) and TRBJ1-2; a weak D match, TRBD1 (5 bases). Germline V gene data show CDR1 as LGHDT and CDR2 as YNNKEL (reference sequence). There are 14 residues in the CDR3. Trimming shortened V by 3 bases and J by 8 bases, and 16 bases separated the two germline ends. The CDR3 sequence: CASSQGGDPTGYTF. The CDR3 DNA reads as TGTGCCAGCAGCCAGGGGGGGGATCCGACCGGCTACACCTTC.

This chain links TRBV6-5 with TRBJ1-4, with D perhaps TRBD1 (6 bases). CDR3 length equals 14 residues. Germline V gene lookup returns CDR1 MNHEY and CDR2 SVGAGI. V shed 6 bases and J shed 3 bases, with 11 bases lying between them. In DNA form, the CDR3 reads TGTGCCAGCAGCGTACAGGGACCTAATGAAAAACTGTTTTTT. Translated: CASSVQGPNEKLFF.

The count of this clone is one. Distinct nucleotide sequences in the sample also encode this CDR3. The gene calls are TRBV6-5 and TRBJ1-1, with D possibly TRBD1 on 5 matching bases. This CDR3 is built from 12 residues. Trimming pared 5 bases from V and 5 bases from J, leaving 9 bases between. The V gene's germline CDR1 is MNHEY and CDR2 SVGAGI. This chain's CDR3 is CASSPGGTEAFF. In DNA, the CDR3 is TGTGCCAGCAGTCCCGGGGGTACTGAAGCTTTCTTT.

V and J are TRBV30 and TRBJ1-5; D might be TRBD1 (6 bases). Germline V gene lookup returns CDR1 GTSNPN and CDR2 SVGIG (reference sequence). V was trimmed by 0 bases and J by 7 bases, leaving 13 bases between them. The CDR3 runs to 14 residues. The CDR3 sequence is CAWSVGGAGQPQHF. The CDR3 coding sequence is TGTGCCTGGAGTGTAGGGGGGGCTGGGCAGCCCCAGCATTTT.

This clone was counted a few times. The J gene is TRBJ1-2, the V gene TRBV6-1; D uncertain. Germline assignment: CDR1 MNHNS and CDR2 SASEGT. The CDR3 is 17 amino acids. The ends were cut back, 3 bases at V and 0 bases at J, with 17 bases in the middle. The CDR3 here is CASSDPRRGDSNYGYTF. In DNA, the CDR3 is TGTGCCAGCAGTGACCCCCGGCGAGGTGATTCTAACTATGGCTACACCTTC.

In this sample, this clone turned up once. The chain recombines TRBV5-1 with TRBJ1-4; D uncertain. This CDR3 has 16 amino acids. Per germline, CDR1 SGHRS and CDR2 YFSETQ. Deletions cut 5 bases from V and 8 bases from J, with 22 bases between. CDR3 sequence: CASSDLSGPPGEKLFF. CDR3 sequence (DNA): TGCGCCAGCAGTGATCTGTCGGGTCCCCCTGGGGAAAAACTGTTTTTT.